Each of the 18 T cell receptor beta chains below was sequenced from the same sample in a study of control samples from healthy donors and cancer patients. Measured with immunoSEQ multiplex PCR; TCRdb has only the in-frame clones, and not every one. Of about 170,000 clones in the sample, about nine tenths are singletons; the top ten hold more than 1.3%. Sequenced input: blood. Every receptor here comes from a woman younger than 45 in good health.

J is TRBJ2-7 and V is TRBV10-3, with D uncertain. The V gene's germline CDR1 is ENHRY and CDR2 SYGVKD. The CDR3 covers 13 residues. Between the trimmed V and J ends, which lost 4 bases and 1 base, there was a span of 8 bases. As DNA, the CDR3 is TGTGCCATCAGTGGGTACGGATCCTACGAGCAGTACTTC. This sequence encodes CAISGYGSYEQYF.

This clone was detected once. J is TRBJ2-1 and V is TRBV15; TRBD2 agrees at 7 bases. Germline V gene lookup returns CDR1 LNHNV and CDR2 YYDKDF (reference sequence). The CDR3 sequence is 13 residues long. V lost 3 bases to trimming and J lost 8 bases; unmatched junction nucleotides: 4. The CDR3 loop reads CATSSGGFYEQFF. DNA of the CDR3: TGTGCCACCAGCAGCGGGGGGTTCTATGAGCAGTTCTTC.

The chain couples TRBV28 to TRBJ1-5; D not certain. There are 16 residues in the CDR3. Per the germline V gene, CDR1 is MDHEN and CDR2 is SYDVKM. The ends were cut back, 3 bases at V and 3 bases at J, with 15 bases in the middle. This CDR3 is CASSFRTAATNQPQHF. The CDR3 DNA reads TGTGCCAGCAGTTTCCGGACTGCCGCCACCAATCAGCCCCAGCATTTT.

This clone was counted once. The rearrangement links TRBV9 to TRBJ1-5, with a possible D match to TRBD1 (6 bases). Trimming took 3 bases from V and 1 from J, leaving 11 bases between them. Germline loops: CDR1 SGDLS, CDR2 YYNGEE. The CDR3 consists of 15 residues. Here the CDR3 reads CASSAGQQSNQPQHF. CDR3 coding DNA: TGTGCCAGCAGCGCCGGACAGCAGAGCAATCAGCCCCAGCATTTT.

The V gene is TRBV12-5, the J gene TRBJ1-5; D unclear. The germline gives CDR1 LGHNT, CDR2 FRNRAP. Trimming took 7 bases from V and 4 from J, leaving 8 bases between them. The CDR3 covers 12 residues. CDR3 sequence reads: CASADGNQPQHF. The CDR3 nucleotides read TGTGCTAGTGCGGACGGTAATCAGCCCCAGCATTTT.

The rearrangement links TRBV4-3 to TRBJ2-7; TRBD2 matches 11 bases. The V gene end was trimmed by 2 bases and the J gene end by 0 bases; junction bases not matched to a gene: 6. This CDR3 contains 17 residues. Germline V CDR1 and CDR2: LGHNA, YSLEER. CDR3 nucleotides: TGCGCCAGCAGCCAACCCTTTAGCGGGAGGGCCTCCTACGAGCAGTACTTC. Translated: CASSQPFSGRASYEQYF.

The V and J genes are TRBV19 and TRBJ1-2; 10 bases align to TRBD1. The CDR3 is 13 amino acids. The V gene's germline CDR1 is LNHDA and CDR2 SQIVND (reference sequence). Trimming removed 6 bases from V and 6 bases from J; junction bases left unmatched: 4. The CDR3: CASRFGTGDGYTF. In DNA form, the CDR3 reads TGTGCCAGTAGATTCGGGACAGGGGATGGCTACACCTTC. Supplemented by reference TRBV19 and TRBJ1-2, the full variable domain reads DGGITQSPKYLFRKEGQNVTLSCEQNLNHDAMYWYRQDPGQGLRLIYYSQIVNDFQKGDIAEGYSVSREKKESFPLTVTSAQKNPTAFYLCASRFGTGDGYTFGSGTRLTVV.

This clone was detected only once. The V and J genes are TRBV2 and TRBJ1-3, with D possibly TRBD1 on 5 matching bases. Germline assignment: CDR1 SNHLY and CDR2 FYNNEI. Trimming cost V 3 bases and J 0 bases, with 12 bases left between them. The CDR3 has 16 residues. As DNA, the CDR3 is TGTGCCAGCAGTGAGTGGGGGTTGCTCTCTGGAAACACCATATATTTT. It translates to CASSEWGLLSGNTIYF.

The chain joins TRBV30 to TRBJ1-1; unclear D gene. This CDR3 is 13 amino acids long. Per germline, CDR1 GTSNPN and CDR2 SVGIG (reference sequence). With 0 bases removed from V and 1 base from J, the gap between germline ends came to 6 bases. CDR3 nucleotides: TGTGCCTGGAGTGTAGGAGGGAACACTGAAGCTTTCTTT. This codes for CAWSVGGNTEAFF.

The V call is TRBV18, the J call TRBJ1-5, with 8 nucleotides matching TRBD1. The length of the CDR3 is 17 residues. Looked up from germline, CDR1 is KGHSH and CDR2 is LQKENI. Unmatched junction bases numbered 10, after V lost 3 bases and J lost 3 bases. The CDR3 DNA sequence: TGTGCCAGCTCACCTGTCCCCGGGACAGGAAACAATCAGCCCCAGCATTTT. Translating gives CASSPVPGTGNNQPQHF.

In the case of this clone: The same CDR3 can be traced to other DNA sequences in this sample. The CDR3 region is CASSEGGNYGYTF. Written as DNA, the CDR3 is TGTGCCAGCAGTGAAGGAGGAAACTATGGCTACACCTTC. The V gene is TRBV6-1, the J gene TRBJ1-2; D not resolved. This CDR3 contains 13 residues. Per the germline V gene, CDR1 is MNHNS and CDR2 is SASEGT. V gave up 1 base and J gave up 2 bases, with 5 bases separating them.

CDR3 amino acids: CASSRPEGETQYF. CDR3 DNA: TGTGCCAGCAGTCGACCGGAGGGGGAGACCCAGTACTTC. V gene TRBV12-3 or TRBV12-4 combines with J gene TRBJ2-5; D is possibly TRBD2 (6 bases). V was cut by 5 bases and J by 5 bases, with 12 bases left in between. This CDR3 contains 13 residues.

This clone was recorded only once. The V and J genes are TRBV6-5 and TRBJ2-7, with 9 positions matching TRBD1. The CDR3 spans 15 residues. The junction had 11 bases not matched to a gene; V was cut back by 10 bases and J by 1 base. The germline V gene has CDR1 MNHEY and CDR2 SVGAGI. The CDR3 loop is CATSPSGTGSYEQYF. Written as DNA, the CDR3 is TGTGCCACAAGCCCTTCGGGGACAGGGTCCTACGAGCAGTACTTC.

This chain uses TRBV6-6 with TRBJ1-3, with TRBD1 as a possible D gene (5 bases). Germline loops: CDR1 MNHNY, CDR2 SVGAGI (reference sequence). The germline V and J ends were trimmed by 5 bases and 0 bases, with 8 bases remaining between them. This CDR3 spans 14 amino acids. DNA for the CDR3: TGTGCCAGCAGTCCAGGGCCCTCTGGAAACACCATATATTTT. This gives the protein CASSPGPSGNTIYF.

This sequence joins TRBV5-1 and TRBJ1-4, with 8 nucleotides matching TRBD1. This CDR3 is built from 16 residues. Unmatched junction bases numbered 5, after V lost 4 bases and J lost 0 bases. Germline values: CDR1 SGHRS, CDR2 YFSETQ. CDR3 nucleotides: TGCGCCAGCAGCCAGGGGGCGGTTGCAACTAATGAAAAACTGTTTTTT. Residues: CASSQGAVATNEKLFF.

The rearrangement links TRBV1 to TRBJ1-2; the listed D gene, TRBD1, was not tested against the DNA. TRBV1 is reported as a pseudogene. This CDR3 comprises 17 residues. The CDR3 DNA reads TGCACCAGCAGCCAAGATAGGCAGGGGGAGAGTGGCTATGGCTACACCTTC. This codes for CTSSQDRQGESGYGYTF.

The chain couples TRBV2 to TRBJ1-1; 7 bases map to TRBD1. The CDR3 is 15 amino acids. Trimming took 4 bases from V and 1 from J; bases not matched to a gene: 6. CDR1 SNHLY and CDR2 FYNNEI come from the germline V gene. CDR3 amino acids: CASSATGVSNTEAFF. CDR3 DNA: TGTGCCAGCAGTGCTACAGGGGTTTCGAACACTGAAGCTTTCTTT.

This CDR3 reads CASSPGTNNSPLHF. The CDR3, as DNA: TGCGCCAGCAGCCCCGGGACAAATAATTCACCCCTCCACTTT. This chain uses TRBV5-1 with TRBJ1-6; D is perhaps TRBD1 (6 bases). Germline CDR1 and CDR2: SGHRS and YFSETQ. V shed 4 bases and J shed 5 bases, with 10 bases lying between them. CDR3 length equals 14 residues. The variable domain in full, with the rest retrieved from reference TRBV5-1 and TRBJ1-6, is KAGVTQTPRYLIKTRGQQVTLSCSPISGHRSVSWYQQTPGQGLQFLFEYFSETQRNKGNFPGRFSGRQFSNSRSEMNVSTLELGDSALYLCASSPGTNNSPLHFGNGTRLTVT.